A single sample gave rise to the 20 T cell receptor beta chains below, sequenced in a study of T-cell reconstitution after alpha-beta-depleted transplantation in children. Which antigens these TCRs recognize remains unknown. Findings of the study overall: By one year post-transplant, T-cell counts and diversity largely arose from T cells that were newly produced.

TCRbeta library preparation incorporated unique molecular identifiers. Via MiXCR, TCRdb re-called the PCR reads, giving one row per CDR3 protein. This table has fewer than 350,000 distinct CDR3 sequences, roughly 7.8% appearing once. The material sequenced was peripheral blood, taken 360 days after TCRalphabeta/CD19-depleted stem cell transplant. The receptors derive from a female patient aged 2 to 10 who had a stem cell transplant for Fanconi anemia, so the T cells may come from the graft donor.

This clonotype was counted at least ten times. This chain joins TRBV25-1 and TRBJ2-1; D gene uncertain. The CDR3 has 16 amino acids. Germline values: CDR1 MGHDK, CDR2 SYGVNS. Trimming left V 1 base short and J 1 base short, with 11 bases between. The CDR3 DNA reads TGTGCCAGCAGTGAATCTAGGGTGCTATCCTACAATGAGCAGTTCTTC. The encoded protein is CASSESRVLSYNEQFF.

The chain carries TRBV6-5 and TRBJ2-3; 15 nucleotides line up with TRBD2. V shed 6 bases, J shed 6 bases, and the junction held 7 bases outside the gene matches. CDR3 length: 16 residues. From germline, CDR1 is MNHEY and CDR2 SVGAGI. DNA for the CDR3: TGTGCCAGCAGCCGGACTAGCGGGGGGGCCTGGGATACGCAGTATTTT. Protein product: CASSRTSGGAWDTQYF.

This clonotype was counted only a few times. The chain is built from TRBV16 and TRBJ2-3; D may be TRBD1 or TRBD2 (6 bases each). Germline V lookup: CDR1 KGHSY, CDR2 FQNENV. Between the trimmed V and J ends, which lost 0 bases and 5 bases, there was a span of 12 bases. The CDR3 is made up of 15 amino acids. The CDR3 nucleotides are TGTGCCAGCAGCCAATCGGGGGGCATTGAAGATACGCAGTATTTT. It encodes CASSQSGGIEDTQYF.

This clonotype came up many times. This chain joins TRBV20-1 and TRBJ2-3; 8 nucleotides line up with TRBD2. This CDR3 is built from 14 residues. Germline V gives CDR1 DFQATT, CDR2 SNEGSKA (reference sequence). Trimming cost V 3 bases and J 3 bases; bases outside gene matches: 5. The CDR3 bases are TGCAGTGCTAGGGGTAGCGGGAATACAGATACGCAGTATTTT. Amino acids: CSARGSGNTDTQYF.

Only a few counts were recorded for this clonotype. The chain joins TRBV7-9 to TRBJ2-3; 7 bases agree with TRBD2. The length of the CDR3 is 15 residues. Germline V gives CDR1 SEHNR, CDR2 FQNEAQ (reference sequence). J was trimmed by 5 bases and V by 6 bases; bases with no gene match: 11. The CDR3 sequence: CASSQGEPSGDTQYF. In DNA, the CDR3 is TGTGCCAGCAGTCAGGGAGAACCTAGCGGAGATACGCAGTATTTT.

In its sample, this clonotype was seen many times. The V gene is TRBV4-3, the J gene TRBJ2-1; D remains unclear. V lost 3 bases to trimming and J lost 0 bases, with 18 bases between them. Germline assignment: CDR1 LGHNA and CDR2 YSLEER. The CDR3 consists of 18 residues. The CDR3 reads CASSHPRRSASSYNEQFF. DNA of the CDR3: TGCGCCAGCAGCCATCCTCGACGTTCGGCGAGCTCCTACAATGAGCAGTTCTTC.

In its sample, this clonotype was seen many times. The chain links TRBV29-1 to TRBJ1-1; D remains unclear. The CDR3 has 11 residues. Germline V gene lookup returns CDR1 SQVTM and CDR2 ANQGSEA. Trimming shortened V by 3 bases and J by 13 bases, and 15 bases separated the two germline ends. CDR3 sequence reads: CSVEFNQKDFF. Written as DNA, the CDR3 is TGCAGCGTTGAGTTTAATCAGAAGGATTTCTTT.

In its sample, this clonotype was seen many times. The V gene is TRBV7-6, the J gene TRBJ1-5; D gene unclear. There are 13 residues in the CDR3. Germline lookup yields CDR1 SGHVS and CDR2 FNYEAQ. V was clipped by 3 bases and J by 4 bases, with 7 bases between them. Here the CDR3 reads CASSFLGNQPQHF. The CDR3 region has the DNA TGTGCCAGCAGCTTCTTGGGAAATCAGCCCCAGCATTTT.

This clonotype has just a few counts. This rearrangement joins TRBV18 to TRBJ1-2, with D hard to call. The V end lost 4 bases, the J end lost 5 bases, and 11 bases lay between the germline ends. The germline gives CDR1 KGHSH, CDR2 LQKENI. This CDR3 spans 13 amino acids. DNA for the CDR3: TGTGCCAGCTCACTCGTATCCGCGTATGGCTACACCTTC. Translation gives CASSLVSAYGYTF.

For this clonotype: Relative to the germline gene, one junction end is altered; a read error may explain this. The genes are TRBV12-3 or TRBV12-4 and TRBJ1-1; D gene ambiguous. This CDR3 has 14 amino acids. The CDR3 loop reads CGSSLSWTNTEAFF. The CDR3 DNA is TGTGGCAGCAGTTTAAGTTGGACGAACACTGAAGCTTTCTTT.

This clonotype was observed a few times. V and J are TRBV21-1 and TRBJ2-1; TRBD2, the D gene given by the table, was not confirmed from the DNA. TRBV21-1 is designated a pseudogene. The CDR3 spans 16 residues. Here the CDR3 DNA reads TGTGCCAGCCCTACCCGCCTAGCGGGAGGGAGGGATGAGCAGTTCTTC. Its translation: CASPTRLAGGRDEQFF.

This clonotype showed up many times. The chain employs TRBV6-5 and TRBJ2-2; 8 positions agree with TRBD2. Per the germline V gene, CDR1 is MNHEY and CDR2 is SVGAGI. The CDR3 has 17 amino acids. Trimming removed 0 bases from V and 7 bases from J; junction bases left unmatched: 10. The CDR3 reads CASSYSGGAGRGGELFF. For the CDR3, the DNA is TGTGCCAGCAGTTACTCCGGGGGGGCCGGTCGGGGCGGGGAGCTGTTTTTT.

The chain recombines TRBV18 with TRBJ1-1; D uncertain. Between the trimmed V and J ends, which lost 0 bases and 2 bases, there was a span of 10 bases. CDR3 length: 15 amino acids. From germline, CDR1 is KGHSH and CDR2 LQKENI. The chain's CDR3 is CASSPPGTRNTEAFF. Written as DNA, the CDR3 is TGTGCCAGCTCACCACCGGGAACACGTAACACTGAAGCTTTCTTT. The variable domain in full, completed from reference TRBV18 and TRBJ1-1, reads NAGVMQNPRHLVRRRGQEARLRCSPMKGHSHVYWYRQLPEEGLKFMVYLQKENIIDESGMPKERFSAEFPKEGPSILRIQQVVRGDSAAYFCASSPPGTRNTEAFFGQGTRLTVV.

This clonotype was recorded many times. The chain uses TRBV20-1 and TRBJ2-7, with TRBD2 matching over 7 bases. V trimming: 5 bases; J trimming: 1 base; junction bases outside the gene matches: 11. Germline V gives CDR1 DFQATT, CDR2 SNEGSKA (reference sequence). The CDR3 loop spans 15 amino acids. CDR3 nucleotide sequence: TGCAGTGCTCCCGACAGACTAGCCGGGTCCTACGAGCAGTACGTC. The encoded protein is CSAPDRLAGSYEQYV.

At least ten counts were recorded for this clonotype. The chain uses TRBV12-3 or TRBV12-4 and TRBJ1-2; possible D gene TRBD1, 5 bases. Trimming removed 3 bases at V and 7 bases at J, with 12 bases between. The CDR3 totals 13 residues. In DNA form, the CDR3 reads TGTGCCAGCAGTTTCGGGGGGGAGTCTGGCTACACCTTC. Protein product: CASSFGGESGYTF.

This chain connects TRBV7-2 to TRBJ2-3, with D possibly TRBD1 on 6 matching bases. The CDR3 totals 16 residues. The germline V and J ends were trimmed by 2 bases and 8 bases, with 20 bases remaining between them. The germline CDR1 and CDR2 sequences are SGHTA and FQGNSA. The CDR3 protein is CASSLLGPTRGGTQYF. CDR3 sequence (DNA): TGTGCCAGCAGCTTATTAGGCCCCACCAGGGGTGGTACGCAGTATTTT.

The CDR3 region is CSATPDRRETQYF. The DNA of the CDR3 is TGCAGTGCCACGCCGGACAGGCGAGAGACCCAGTACTTC. The genes are TRBV20-1 and TRBJ2-5; 7 positions agree with TRBD1. The V segment lost 6 bases and the J segment 4 bases; nucleotides outside the gene matches: 8. Looked up from germline, CDR1 is DFQATT and CDR2 is SNEGSKA (reference sequence). The CDR3 is 13 amino acids.

This clonotype was seen at least ten times. The rearrangement joins TRBV7-2 to TRBJ2-5; 7 bases fit TRBD1. The CDR3 covers 18 residues. Losses at the gene ends were 1 base for V and 1 base for J; bases not matched to a gene: 12. Germline-derived CDR1 and CDR2 are SGHTA and FQGNSA. CDR3 DNA: TGTGCCAGCAGCTTAGGCCTAAGCTCGGACAGGCTCCAAGAGACCCAGTACTTC. It yields the protein CASSLGLSSDRLQETQYF.

This clonotype was detected ten times or more. The V and J genes are TRBV24-1 and TRBJ2-1, with 9 bases lining up with TRBD2. The CDR3 covers 14 residues. V shed 5 bases and J 5 bases; nucleotides not matched to a gene: 3. Germline CDR1 is KGHDR and CDR2 is SFDVKD. CDR3 region: CATSGAGGNNEQFF. CDR3 DNA sequence: TGTGCCACCAGTGGCGCGGGGGGGAACAATGAGCAGTTCTTC.

The chain is built from TRBV6-2 or TRBV6-3 and TRBJ1-6, with D perhaps matching TRBD1 (6 bases). Germline V lookup: CDR1 MNHEY, CDR2 SVGEGT. The length of the CDR3 is 17 residues. The V end lost 6 bases, the J end lost 7 bases, and 22 bases lay between the germline ends. CDR3 in amino acids: CASSQRAGARGNSPLHF. DNA of the CDR3: TGTGCCAGCAGCCAACGGGCAGGGGCCCGTGGGAATTCACCCCTCCACTTT.